The 27 T cell receptor beta chains in this list originate from one sample, sequenced in a study of T cells in Graves' hyperthyroidism and ophthalmopathy. Amplified TCR beta CDR3 regions came from RNA transcripts. The TCR CDR3 first-round RT-PCR relied on the HTBI primer set. TCRdb redid the calling of the multiplex PCR reads with MiXCR, one entry per CDR3 protein. The sample has 300,000 to 400,000 distinct CDR3 sequences, 14% seen once. Sequenced: blood. Receptors originate from a young woman with Graves' ophthalmopathy.

This clonotype has more than one count but fewer than ten. The gene calls are TRBV6-1 and TRBJ2-7; the D gene could be TRBD1 or TRBD2 (5 bases each). The V and J ends lost 10 bases and 1 base respectively, with 8 bases between them. This CDR3 region has 11 residues. From germline, CDR1 is MNHNS and CDR2 SASEGT. CDR3 in amino acids: CATGPSYEQYF. The CDR3, as DNA: TGTGCCACGGGACCGTCCTACGAGCAGTACTTC.

This clonotype was counted many times. This chain connects TRBV4-1 to TRBJ1-1; TRBD1 might be the D (5 bases). CDR3 length: 16 amino acids. Germline CDR1 MGHRA, CDR2 YSYEKL. Trimming left V 2 bases short and J 1 base short, with 14 bases between. CDR3 nucleotides: TGCGCCAGCAGCCAACTTATGGGACTTTCGAACACTGAAGCTTTCTTT. It encodes CASSQLMGLSNTEAFF.

This clonotype was observed at least ten times. The chain combines TRBV6-1 with TRBJ2-7; 10 bases map to TRBD1. CDR1 and CDR2 (germline): MNHNS, SASEGT. The CDR3 runs 13 residues. After removal of 10 bases from V and 9 bases from J, the junction contained 12 bases not matched to a gene. The DNA of the CDR3 is TGTGCCACGGAGGGACAGGGGATAAGACGGCAGTACTTC. This gives the protein CATEGQGIRRQYF.

This clonotype was detected many times. The V and J genes are TRBV6-1 and TRBJ1-5; TRBD1 is a possible D gene (6 bases). Per the germline V gene, CDR1 is MNHNS and CDR2 is SASEGT. The CDR3 is made up of 14 amino acids. The germline V and J ends were trimmed by 1 base and 6 bases, with 10 bases remaining between them. The CDR3 region is CASSEGSGAQPQHF. CDR3 DNA: TGTGCCAGCAGTGAAGGATCGGGGGCTCAGCCCCAGCATTTT.

This rearrangement joins TRBV4-1 to TRBJ1-6; no firm D call. Per the germline V gene, CDR1 is MGHRA and CDR2 is YSYEKL. The CDR3 covers 16 residues. The V end lost 0 bases, the J end lost 6 bases, and 12 bases lay between the germline ends. CDR3 amino acids: CASSQDFGRTNSPLHF. CDR3 nucleotides: TGCGCCAGCAGCCAAGATTTTGGCAGGACTAATTCACCCCTCCACTTT.

The sample holds a few counts of this clonotype. The V and J genes are TRBV11-2 and TRBJ2-1, with D perhaps TRBD1 (6 bases). Per germline, CDR1 SGHAT and CDR2 FQNNGV. V lost 3 bases and J 10 bases, leaving 13 bases between the germline ends. This CDR3 is 13 amino acids long. CDR3 residues: CASSLGVGTEQFF. For the CDR3, the DNA is TGTGCCAGCAGCTTGGGGGTTGGGACAGAGCAGTTCTTC.

The chain combines TRBV5-1 with TRBJ1-2; D unresolved. CDR1 and CDR2 (germline): SGHRS, YFSETQ. The V end was cut by 4 bases, the J end by 4 bases, with 11 bases between. The CDR3 runs 13 residues. The CDR3 DNA reads as TGCGCCAGCAGCCAGGATGGCGGCTATGGCTACACCTTC. Its protein product is CASSQDGGYGYTF.

V is TRBV7-3 and J is TRBJ2-5; TRBD1 might be the D (5 bases). V shed 3 bases and J shed 7 bases, with 15 bases lying between them. Germline CDR1 SGHTA, CDR2 FQGTGA. CDR3 length: 14 amino acids. The CDR3: CASSFPGLGRTQYF. The CDR3 nucleotides read TGTGCCAGCAGCTTTCCAGGGCTTGGGCGGACCCAGTACTTC.

This clonotype was observed at least ten times. The chain uses TRBV7-2 and TRBJ1-2, with D unclear. V was pared by 3 bases and J by 8 bases, with 16 bases between. The CDR3 sequence is 14 residues long. CDR1 and CDR2 from the germline V gene are SGHTA and FQGNSA. The CDR3 DNA follows: TGTGCCAGCAGCTTGCGGGCGGTTGACATCGGCTACACCTTC. Translating gives CASSLRAVDIGYTF.

As to this clonotype: A read error may explain this, as a much larger clone is one base away. J is TRBJ1-1 and V is TRBV20-1; D unclear. Trimming stripped 5 bases from V and 6 bases from J, with 16 bases between. CDR1 is DFQATT and CDR2 is SNEGSKA in the germline V gene (reference sequence). The CDR3 has 13 amino acids. This CDR3 is CSASWMEDSEAFF. The DNA for the CDR3 is TGCAGTGCTTCATGGATGGAGGACTCTGAAGCTTTCTTT.

A few counts support this clonotype. The chain has TRBV12-3 or TRBV12-4 and TRBJ1-2; D might be TRBD1 (6 bases). V was clipped by 8 bases and J by 6 bases, with 16 bases between them. CDR3 length: 13 amino acids. CDR3 nucleotides: TGTGCCAGCTTCAACGGGGCAGGGGATGGCTACACCTTC. Its translation is CASFNGAGDGYTF.

This clonotype was detected a few times. The rearrangement joins TRBV11-3 to TRBJ1-4, with 7 bases fitting TRBD1. With 6 bases clipped from V and 7 bases from J, the junction kept 8 bases outside the gene matches. The CDR3 is 14 residues long. Per the germline V gene, CDR1 is SGHNT and CDR2 is YENEEA. Here the CDR3 DNA reads TGTGCCAGCAGTCCCGAGACAGGGAGTGAAAAACTGTTTTTT. This sequence encodes CASSPETGSEKLFF.

This clonotype was seen at least ten times. V is TRBV28 and J is TRBJ2-5; the D gene is possibly TRBD1 (6 bases). V dropped 6 bases and J dropped 5 bases, with 13 bases sitting between them. This CDR3 is built from 13 residues. Germline-derived CDR1 and CDR2 are MDHEN and SYDVKM. DNA of the CDR3: TGTGCCAGCAGGGTACAGGGACGCGAGACCCAGTACTTC. Residues: CASRVQGRETQYF.

This clonotype has at least ten counts. This chain connects TRBV6-1 to TRBJ1-1, with a possible D match to TRBD1 (5 bases). CDR3 length: 15 amino acids. Germline loops: CDR1 MNHNS, CDR2 SASEGT. V lost 5 bases, J lost 0 bases, and 13 bases lay in between. The CDR3 bases are TGTGCCAGCAGTTACTTGACAGATATGAACACTGAAGCTTTCTTT. This translates into CASSYLTDMNTEAFF.

This sequence joins TRBV19 and TRBJ2-3; 10 bases match TRBD1. V trimming: 10 bases; J trimming: 6 bases; junction bases outside the gene matches: 16. CDR3 length: 16 amino acids. Germline values: CDR1 LNHDA, CDR2 SQIVND (reference sequence). The CDR3 loop is CATSPDRGQRLDTQYF. The CDR3 DNA reads TGTGCCACCAGCCCTGACAGGGGGCAGAGACTGGATACGCAGTATTTT.

This clonotype was detected ten times or more. The chain uses TRBV6-6 and TRBJ2-7; possibly TRBD2 for D (6 bases). The ends were cut back, 2 bases at V and 2 bases at J, with 10 bases in the middle. The CDR3 is 14 amino acids. Germline V gene sequence: CDR1 MNHNY, CDR2 SVGAGI (reference sequence). The CDR3: CASSYRDLTYEQYF. DNA of the CDR3: TGTGCCAGCAGTTACCGGGACTTGACCTACGAGCAGTACTTC.

This clonotype was observed at least ten times. This chain joins TRBV24-1 and TRBJ2-3; D unclear. The CDR3 is 13 amino acids. Looked up from germline, CDR1 is KGHDR and CDR2 is SFDVKD. The V gene lost 2 bases and the J gene lost 3 bases, with 5 bases spanning the gap. The CDR3 region is CATSDSMTDTQYF. The CDR3 DNA reads TGTGCCACCAGTGATTCGATGACAGATACGCAGTATTTT.

The chain carries TRBV7-8 and TRBJ1-1; a weak D match, TRBD1 (5 bases). The CDR3 has 14 residues. Germline values: CDR1 SGHVS, CDR2 FQNEAQ. Between the trimmed V and J ends, which lost 7 bases and 6 bases, there was a span of 18 bases. The CDR3 DNA sequence: TGTGCCAGCACCCTAGGGGTGGTCGGTTCTGAAGCTTTCTTT. Protein: CASTLGVVGSEAFF. The entire variable domain, with the rest obtained from reference TRBV7-8 and TRBJ1-1, is as follows: GAGVSQSPRYKVAKRGQDVALRCDPISGHVSLFWYQQALGQGPEFLTYFQNEAQLDKSGLPSDRFFAERPEGSVSTLKIQRTQQEDSAVYLCASTLGVVGSEAFFGQGTRLTVV.

This clonotype was seen ten or more times. The gene calls are TRBV20-1 and TRBJ2-1; 11 bases line up with TRBD2. This CDR3 comprises 15 residues. The germline V gene has CDR1 DFQATT and CDR2 SNEGSKA (reference sequence). J lost 9 bases, V lost 3 bases, and 10 bases had no gene match. This CDR3 is CSASMPGLAGFEQFF. CDR3 sequence (DNA): TGCAGTGCTAGTATGCCCGGACTAGCGGGTTTTGAGCAGTTCTTC.

This clonotype was counted ten times or more. The V and J genes are TRBV6-6 and TRBJ1-1; D is perhaps TRBD1 (6 bases). V gave up 0 bases and J gave up 4 bases, with 9 bases separating them. Germline V lookup: CDR1 MNHNY, CDR2 SVGAGI (reference sequence). This CDR3 is 14 amino acids long. CDR3 amino acids: CASSYSGTSTEAFF. CDR3 coding DNA: TGTGCCAGCAGTTACTCGGGGACATCCACTGAAGCTTTCTTT.

The table lists this clonotype with a few counts. As DNA, the CDR3 is TGTGCCAGCAGCCCGAAATCGGCGGGAAGTGAAAAACTGTTTTTT. Translated: CASSPKSAGSEKLFF. V is TRBV9 and J is TRBJ1-4; D gene uncertain. The CDR3 extends over 15 amino acids. Trimming stripped 4 bases from V and 7 bases from J, with 17 bases between. CDR1 and CDR2 (germline): SGDLS, YYNGEE.

This clonotype turned up a few times. The genes are TRBV19 and TRBJ2-5, with D possibly matching TRBD2 (6 bases). Germline V gene data show CDR1 as LNHDA and CDR2 as SQIVND (reference sequence). This CDR3 is built from 13 residues. The germline V and J ends were trimmed by 6 bases and 4 bases, with 12 bases remaining between them. The CDR3 DNA follows: TGTGCCAGTAGCTTTGTGGGGGGAGAGACCCAGTACTTC. It is translated as CASSFVGGETQYF.

This clonotype was counted only a few times. The chain carries TRBV15 and TRBJ1-4; weak D call: TRBD1 (6 bases). The CDR3 has 14 amino acids. V was trimmed by 1 base and J by 8 bases, leaving 11 bases between them. Germline-derived CDR1 and CDR2 are LNHNV and YYDKDF (reference sequence). The CDR3 DNA reads as TGTGCCACCAGCAGAGGGGGGCTTGGGGAAAAACTGTTTTTT. Its translation is CATSRGGLGEKLFF.

At least ten counts were recorded for this clonotype. This chain uses TRBV12-3 or TRBV12-4 with TRBJ1-3; no clear D gene. V was cut by 5 bases and J by 3 bases, with 8 bases left in between. The CDR3 runs to 13 residues. The CDR3 DNA is TGTGCCAGCAGTGCCCGACTTGGAAACACCATATATTTT. Translated, it gives CASSARLGNTIYF.

Many counts were recorded for this clonotype. The rearrangement links TRBV18 to TRBJ2-7; no firm D call. The V gene lost 5 bases and the J gene lost 2 bases, with 13 bases spanning the gap. CDR3 size: 14 residues. Germline CDR1 is KGHSH and CDR2 is LQKENI. The chain's CDR3 is CASSTDNEAYEQYF. As DNA, the CDR3 is TGTGCCAGCTCAACTGATAACGAAGCCTACGAGCAGTACTTC.

This clonotype was picked up many times. The genes are TRBV20-1 and TRBJ1-3; possible D gene TRBD1, 5 bases. Germline assignment: CDR1 DFQATT and CDR2 SNEGSKA (reference sequence). This CDR3 contains 13 residues. Between the trimmed V and J ends, which lost 6 bases and 3 bases, there was a span of 12 bases. CDR3 in amino acids: CSASAGVGNTIYF. As DNA, the CDR3 is TGCAGTGCCTCAGCGGGGGTTGGAAACACCATATATTTT.

This clonotype showed up many times. The rearrangement links TRBV4-2 to TRBJ2-5, with 11 bases fitting TRBD2. CDR1 is LGHNA, CDR2 YNFKEQ, per germline. The J segment lost 2 bases and the V segment lost 1 base, leaving 3 bases of the junction unmatched. The CDR3 covers 16 residues. DNA for the CDR3: TGTGCCAGCAGCCAAGTTAGCGGGGGGGTGCAAGAGACCCAGTACTTC. Amino acid sequence: CASSQVSGGVQETQYF.